These T cell receptor beta chains were read from a single sample in a study of blood T cell repertoires in COVID-19. Measured with immunoSEQ multiplex PCR; TCRdb has only the in-frame clones, and not every one. The sample yields approximately 190,000 clones, roughly 84% seen once. Sequenced: PBMCs or T cells enriched from blood (not recorded which). The receptor source for this set is a woman in her 30s who had been exposed to COVID-19. Each CDR3 is given without its conserved first and last residue. A D gene is named only where the DNA matches it firmly. The size of a clone is reported for some rows only, either as once, few or many, or as a class for expanded clones.

>.|TRBV6-1|13|.
ASSEGGYGGNTIY
>.|TRBV5-5|10|TRBD1
ASSSGDRGYT
>.|TRBV9|13|TRBD2
ASSVSGGARETQY
>few|TRBV10-1|11|.
ASKFYSGNTIY
>.|TRBV7-2|13|.
ASSLGGGGNQPQH
>.|TRBV3-1/TRBV3-2|13|.
ASSQTLVAAYEQY
>.|TRBV6-1|14|TRBD1
ASSATITGGNTEAF
>.|TRBV2|14|.
ASSEGFGGALGEQF
>.|TRBV10-3|12|.
AIRGEGWGTEAF
>.|TRBV10-1|14|.
ASSEGGALNTDTQY